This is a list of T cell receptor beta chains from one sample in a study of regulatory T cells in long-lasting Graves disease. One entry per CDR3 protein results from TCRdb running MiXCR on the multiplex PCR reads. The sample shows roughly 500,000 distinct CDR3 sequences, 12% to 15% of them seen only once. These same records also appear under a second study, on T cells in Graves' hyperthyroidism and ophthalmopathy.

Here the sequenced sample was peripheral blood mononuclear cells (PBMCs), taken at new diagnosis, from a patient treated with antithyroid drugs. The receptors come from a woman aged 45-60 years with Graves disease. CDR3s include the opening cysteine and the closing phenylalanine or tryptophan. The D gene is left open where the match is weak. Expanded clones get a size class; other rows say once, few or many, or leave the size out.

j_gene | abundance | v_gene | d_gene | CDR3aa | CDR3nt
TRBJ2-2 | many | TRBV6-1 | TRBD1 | CASRTGTGMNTGELFF | TGTGCCAGCAGAACCGGGACAGGCATGAACACCGGGGAGCTGTTTTTT
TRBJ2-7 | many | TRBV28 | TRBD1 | CASSLGQGVDEQYF | TGTGCCAGCAGTTTAGGGCAGGGGGTCGACGAGCAGTACTTC
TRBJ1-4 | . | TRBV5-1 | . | CASSLRWPQEKLFF | TGCGCCAGCAGCTTGAGATGGCCCCAGGAAAAACTGTTTTTT
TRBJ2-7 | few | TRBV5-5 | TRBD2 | CASSTASGDYEQYF | TGTGCCAGCAGCACCGCTAGCGGGGATTACGAGCAGTACTTC
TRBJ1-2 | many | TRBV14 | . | CASSQDGQPYGYTF | TGTGCCAGCAGCCAAGATGGTCAACCCTATGGCTACACCTTC
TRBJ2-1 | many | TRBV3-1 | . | CASSQMKGTSYNEQFF | TGTGCCAGCAGCCAAATGAAGGGGACCTCCTACAATGAGCAGTTCTTC
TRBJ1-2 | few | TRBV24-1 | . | CATSETDRIYGYTF | TGTGCCACCAGTGAGACCGACAGGATCTATGGCTACACCTTC
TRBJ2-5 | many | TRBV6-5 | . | CASSYSQETQYF | TGTGCCAGCAGTTACAGCCAAGAGACCCAGTACTTC
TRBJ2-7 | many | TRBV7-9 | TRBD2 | CASSRLAGGQSSYEQYF | TGTGCCAGCAGCCGTCTAGCGGGAGGGCAAAGCTCCTACGAGCAGTACTTC
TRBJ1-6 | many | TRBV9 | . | CASSAPGGGNSPLHF | TGTGCCAGCAGCGCCCCGGGGGGCGGTAATTCACCCCTCCACTTT
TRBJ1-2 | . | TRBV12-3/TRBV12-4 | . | CASSFRGTYGYTF | TGTGCCAGCAGTTTTAGAGGGACCTATGGCTACACCTTC